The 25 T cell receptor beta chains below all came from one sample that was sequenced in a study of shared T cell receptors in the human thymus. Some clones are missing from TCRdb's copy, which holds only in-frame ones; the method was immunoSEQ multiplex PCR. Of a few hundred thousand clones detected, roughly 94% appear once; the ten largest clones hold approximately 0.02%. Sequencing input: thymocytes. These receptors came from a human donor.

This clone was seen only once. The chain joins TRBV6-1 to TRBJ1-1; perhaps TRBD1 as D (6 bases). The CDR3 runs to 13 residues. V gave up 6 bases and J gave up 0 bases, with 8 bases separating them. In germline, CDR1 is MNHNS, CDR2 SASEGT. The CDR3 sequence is CASRGALNTEAFF. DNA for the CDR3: TGTGCCAGCAGGGGGGCATTGAACACTGAAGCTTTCTTT.

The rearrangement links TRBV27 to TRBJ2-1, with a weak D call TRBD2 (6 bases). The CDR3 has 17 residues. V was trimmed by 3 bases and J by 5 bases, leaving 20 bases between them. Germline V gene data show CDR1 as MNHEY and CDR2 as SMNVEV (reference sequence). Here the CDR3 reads CASSFDRVLRDDNEQFF. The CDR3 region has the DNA TGTGCCAGCAGTTTCGATCGAGTGTTGCGGGACGACAATGAGCAGTTCTTC.

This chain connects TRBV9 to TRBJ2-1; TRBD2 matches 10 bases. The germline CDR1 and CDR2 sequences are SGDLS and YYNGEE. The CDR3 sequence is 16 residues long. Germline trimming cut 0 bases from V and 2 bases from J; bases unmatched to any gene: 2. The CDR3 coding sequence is TGTGCCAGCAGCGTAGCTGGACTAGCGGCCTACAATGAGCAGTTCTTC. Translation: CASSVAGLAAYNEQFF.

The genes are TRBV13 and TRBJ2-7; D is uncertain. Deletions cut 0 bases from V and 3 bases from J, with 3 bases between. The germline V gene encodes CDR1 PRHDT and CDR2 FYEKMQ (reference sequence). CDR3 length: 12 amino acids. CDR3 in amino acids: CASSLGGYEQYF. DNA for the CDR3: TGTGCCAGCAGCTTAGGCGGCTACGAGCAGTACTTC. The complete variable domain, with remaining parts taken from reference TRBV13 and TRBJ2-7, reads AAGVIQSPRHLIKEKRETATLKCYPIPRHDTVYWYQQGPGQDPQFLISFYEKMQSDKGSIPDRFSAQQFSDYHSELNMSSLELGDSALYFCASSLGGYEQYFGPGTRLTVT.

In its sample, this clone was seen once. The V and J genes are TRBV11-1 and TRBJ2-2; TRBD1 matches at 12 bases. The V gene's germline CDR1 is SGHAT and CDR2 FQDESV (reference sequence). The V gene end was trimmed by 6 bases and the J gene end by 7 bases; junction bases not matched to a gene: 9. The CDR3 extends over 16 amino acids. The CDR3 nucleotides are TGTGCCAGCAGACCCGGGACAGGGGGCGGGAGCGGGGAGCTGTTTTTT. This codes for CASRPGTGGGSGELFF.

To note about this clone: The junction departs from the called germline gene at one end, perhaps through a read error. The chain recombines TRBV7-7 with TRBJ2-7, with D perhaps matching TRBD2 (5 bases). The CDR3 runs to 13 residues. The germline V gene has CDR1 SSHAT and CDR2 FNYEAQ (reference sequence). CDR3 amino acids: CASRLDSPNEQYF. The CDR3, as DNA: TGTGCTAGCAGGTTGGACTCTCCCAACGAGCAGTACTTC.

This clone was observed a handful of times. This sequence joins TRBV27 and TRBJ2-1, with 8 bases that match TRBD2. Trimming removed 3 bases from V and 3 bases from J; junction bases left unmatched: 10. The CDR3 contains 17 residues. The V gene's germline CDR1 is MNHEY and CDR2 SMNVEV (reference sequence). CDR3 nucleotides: TGTGCCAGCAGTTTTACCCCGACGGGAGGGAGCTACAATGAGCAGTTCTTC. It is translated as CASSFTPTGGSYNEQFF.

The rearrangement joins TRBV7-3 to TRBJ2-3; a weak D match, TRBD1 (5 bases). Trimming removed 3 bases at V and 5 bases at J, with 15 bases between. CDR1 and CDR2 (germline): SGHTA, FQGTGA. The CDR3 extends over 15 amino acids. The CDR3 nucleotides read TGTGCCAGCAGCTTGTATCAGGGAAGCGTAGATACGCAGTATTTT. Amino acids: CASSLYQGSVDTQYF.

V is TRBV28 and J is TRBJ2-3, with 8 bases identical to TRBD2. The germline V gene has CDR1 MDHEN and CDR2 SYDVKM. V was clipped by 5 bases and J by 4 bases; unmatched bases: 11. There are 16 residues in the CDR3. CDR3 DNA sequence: TGTGCCAGCAGTGGTCTCGGGACTAGATACTCAGATACGCAGTATTTT. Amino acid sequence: CASSGLGTRYSDTQYF. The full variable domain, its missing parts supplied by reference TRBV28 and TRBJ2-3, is DVKVTQSSRYLVKRTGEKVFLECVQDMDHENMFWYRQDPGLGLRLIYFSYDVKMKEKGDIPEGYSVSREKKERFSLILESASTNQTSMYLCASSGLGTRYSDTQYFGPGTRLTVL.

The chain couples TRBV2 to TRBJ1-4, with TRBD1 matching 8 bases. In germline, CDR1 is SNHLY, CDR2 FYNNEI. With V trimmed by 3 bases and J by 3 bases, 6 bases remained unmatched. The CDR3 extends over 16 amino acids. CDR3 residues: CASSESRGRPNEKLFF. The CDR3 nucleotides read TGTGCCAGCAGTGAGTCCAGGGGGCGGCCTAATGAAAAACTGTTTTTT. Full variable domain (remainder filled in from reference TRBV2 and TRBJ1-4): EPEVTQTPSHQVTQMGQEVILRCVPISNHLYFYWYRQILGQKVEFLVSFYNNEISEKSEIFDDQFSVERPDGSNFTLKIRSTKLEDSAMYFCASSESRGRPNEKLFFGSGTQLSVL.

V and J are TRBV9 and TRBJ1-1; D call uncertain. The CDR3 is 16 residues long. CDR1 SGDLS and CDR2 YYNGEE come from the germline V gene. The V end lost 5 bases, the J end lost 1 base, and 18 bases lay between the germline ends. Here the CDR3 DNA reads TGTGCCAGCAGTCCCGCCCCGGGATTTAGGAACACTGAAGCTTTCTTT. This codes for CASSPAPGFRNTEAFF.

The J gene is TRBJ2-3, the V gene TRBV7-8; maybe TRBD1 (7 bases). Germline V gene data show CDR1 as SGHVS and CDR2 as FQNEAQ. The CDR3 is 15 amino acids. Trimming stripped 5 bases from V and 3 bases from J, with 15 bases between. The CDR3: CASSPGGSGTDTQYF. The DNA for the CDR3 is TGTGCCAGCAGCCCAGGGGGTAGCGGTACAGATACGCAGTATTTT.

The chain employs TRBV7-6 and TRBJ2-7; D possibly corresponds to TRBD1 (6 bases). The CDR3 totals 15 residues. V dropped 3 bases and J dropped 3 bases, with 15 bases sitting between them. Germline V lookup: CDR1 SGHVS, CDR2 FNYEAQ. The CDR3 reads CASSFEFGGIYEQYF. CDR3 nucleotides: TGTGCCAGCAGCTTCGAATTTGGGGGCATCTACGAGCAGTACTTC.

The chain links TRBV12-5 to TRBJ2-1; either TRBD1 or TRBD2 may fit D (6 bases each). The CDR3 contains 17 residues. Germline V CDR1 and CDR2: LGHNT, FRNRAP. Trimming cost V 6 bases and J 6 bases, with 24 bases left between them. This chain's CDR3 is CASGGGHRVAPSNEQFF. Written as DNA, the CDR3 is TGTGCTAGTGGGGGAGGCCACAGGGTAGCCCCTTCCAATGAGCAGTTCTTC.

CDR3 nucleotides: TGTGCCAGCAGTTTTGGCCAGCCTTGGGATACGCAGTATTTT. The encoded protein is CASSFGQPWDTQYF. The rearrangement joins TRBV27 to TRBJ2-3; D gene ambiguous. The CDR3 has 14 residues. Trimming took 3 bases from V and 6 from J, leaving 13 bases between them. In germline, CDR1 is MNHEY, CDR2 SMNVEV (reference sequence).

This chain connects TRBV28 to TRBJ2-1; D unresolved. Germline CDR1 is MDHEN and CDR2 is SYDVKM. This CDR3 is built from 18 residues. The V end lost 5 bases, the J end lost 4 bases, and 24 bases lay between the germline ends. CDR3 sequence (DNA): TGTGCCAGCAGTCGCCTAATAGAAGGCGATCGAGATTACAATGAGCAGTTCTTC. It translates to CASSRLIEGDRDYNEQFF.

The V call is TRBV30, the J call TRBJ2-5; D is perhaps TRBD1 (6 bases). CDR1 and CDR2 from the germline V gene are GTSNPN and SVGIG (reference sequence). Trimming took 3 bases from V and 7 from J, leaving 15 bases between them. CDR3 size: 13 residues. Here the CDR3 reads CAWSGTGFGTQYF. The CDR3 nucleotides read TGTGCCTGGAGCGGTACAGGGTTCGGGACCCAGTACTTC.

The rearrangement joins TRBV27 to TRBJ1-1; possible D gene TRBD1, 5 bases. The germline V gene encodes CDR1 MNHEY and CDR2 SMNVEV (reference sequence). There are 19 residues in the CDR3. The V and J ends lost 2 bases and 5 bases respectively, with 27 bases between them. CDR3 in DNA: TGTGCCAGCAGTTTAGCGGGGGGGGAGGGCGAGGGAGGTTGGACTGAAGCTTTCTTT. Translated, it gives CASSLAGGEGEGGWTEAFF.

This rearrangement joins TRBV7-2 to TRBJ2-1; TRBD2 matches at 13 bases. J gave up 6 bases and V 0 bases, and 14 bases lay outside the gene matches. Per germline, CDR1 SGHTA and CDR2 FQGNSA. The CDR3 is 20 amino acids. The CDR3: CASSLALGLAGSLRTNEQFF. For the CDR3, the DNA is TGTGCCAGCAGCTTAGCCCTGGGACTAGCGGGATCCCTCCGGACCAATGAGCAGTTCTTC.

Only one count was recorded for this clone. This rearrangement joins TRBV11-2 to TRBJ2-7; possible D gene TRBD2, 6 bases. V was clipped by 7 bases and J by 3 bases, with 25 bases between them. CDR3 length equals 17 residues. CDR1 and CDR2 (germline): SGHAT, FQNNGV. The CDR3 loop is CASTESRAGRFVYEQYF. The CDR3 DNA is TGTGCCAGCACCGAAAGTCGGGCGGGGCGCTTTGTCTACGAGCAGTACTTC.

CDR3 in amino acids: CASGLAPLAGSDTQYF. CDR3 coding DNA: TGTGCTAGTGGTTTGGCCCCACTAGCGGGAAGCGATACGCAGTATTTT. The chain has TRBV12-5 and TRBJ2-3, with 10 bases that match TRBD2. J was trimmed by 6 bases and V by 1 base; bases with no gene match: 7. The CDR3 totals 16 residues. Germline CDR1 and CDR2: LGHNT and FRNRAP.

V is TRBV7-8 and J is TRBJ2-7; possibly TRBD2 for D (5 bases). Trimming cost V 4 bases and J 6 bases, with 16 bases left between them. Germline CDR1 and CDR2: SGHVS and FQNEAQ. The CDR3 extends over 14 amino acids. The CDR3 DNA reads TGTGCCAGCAGCTCTGGACTGCTCCCTGGCGAGCAGTACTTC. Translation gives CASSSGLLPGEQYF.

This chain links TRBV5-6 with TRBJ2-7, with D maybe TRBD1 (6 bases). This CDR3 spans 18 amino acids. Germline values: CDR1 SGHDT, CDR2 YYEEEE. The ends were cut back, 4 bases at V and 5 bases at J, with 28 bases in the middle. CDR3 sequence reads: CASSDTGFFHRGLNEQYF. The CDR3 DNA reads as TGTGCCAGCAGCGACACAGGGTTTTTTCACCGTGGCCTCAACGAGCAGTACTTC.

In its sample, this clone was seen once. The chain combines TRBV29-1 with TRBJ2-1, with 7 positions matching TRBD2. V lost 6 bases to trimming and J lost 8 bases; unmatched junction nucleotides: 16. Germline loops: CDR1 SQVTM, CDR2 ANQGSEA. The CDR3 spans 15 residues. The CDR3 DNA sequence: TGCAGCGTGAAATATGACCTCTCCCGGGGGGATGAGCAGTTCTTC. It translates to CSVKYDLSRGDEQFF.

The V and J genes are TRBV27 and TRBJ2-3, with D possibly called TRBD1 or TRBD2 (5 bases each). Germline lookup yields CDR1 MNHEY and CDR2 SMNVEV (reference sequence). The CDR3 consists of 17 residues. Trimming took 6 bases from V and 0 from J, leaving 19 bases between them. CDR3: CASSMIRAEGSTDTQYF. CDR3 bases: TGTGCCAGCAGCATGATCAGGGCTGAGGGAAGCACAGATACGCAGTATTTT.